The 10 T cell receptor beta chains given below trace back to one sample, sequenced in a study of blood T cell repertoires in COVID-19. The table came from immunoSEQ multiplex PCR; TCRdb's copy has only in-frame clones and leaves some out. The repertoire holds 250,000 to 300,000 clones, around 81% seen once, with just under 3% in the top ten. Sequenced sample: peripheral blood. The origin of the receptors is a woman aged 55-69 years with active or convalescent COVID-19.

The chain is built from TRBV7-9 and TRBJ2-7; 9 bases agree with TRBD1. The CDR3 consists of 14 residues. The germline gives CDR1 SEHNR, CDR2 FQNEAQ (reference sequence). Unmatched junction bases numbered 9, after V lost 6 bases and J lost 6 bases. In DNA, the CDR3 is TGTGCCAGCAGTTACGGCTCGACAGGGGGCGAGCAGTACTTC. It codes for CASSYGSTGGEQYF. The full variable domain, completed using reference TRBV7-9 and TRBJ2-7, is DTGVSQNPRHKITKRGQNVTFRCDPISEHNRLYWYRQTLGQGPEFLTYFQNEAQLEKSRLLSDRFSAERPKGSFSTLEIQRTEQGDSAMYLCASSYGSTGGEQYFGPGTRLTVT.

The gene calls are TRBV2 and TRBJ1-4; 10 bases match TRBD1. J was trimmed by 6 bases and V by 7 bases; bases with no gene match: 11. The length of the CDR3 is 16 residues. Germline CDR1 reads SNHLY; CDR2 reads FYNNEI. CDR3 protein: CASTPGLGQGDEKLFF. The CDR3 DNA reads TGTGCCAGCACCCCAGGATTAGGACAGGGGGATGAAAAACTGTTTTTT.

The chain employs TRBV12-3 or TRBV12-4 and TRBJ2-1, with D unresolved. The CDR3 loop spans 13 amino acids. Trimming left V 3 bases short and J 6 bases short, with 9 bases between. The CDR3 DNA reads as TGTGCCAGCAGTTTCACCGCCGGCAATGAGCAGTTCTTC. Amino acid sequence: CASSFTAGNEQFF.

The CDR3 is CASSLNGGQGYEQYF. The CDR3, as DNA: TGTGCCAGCAGCTTAAATGGGGGCCAGGGCTACGAGCAGTACTTC. The V gene is TRBV7-3, the J gene TRBJ2-7; tentative D call: TRBD1 (6 bases). V was pared by 1 base and J by 3 bases, with 13 bases between. The CDR3 has 15 residues. CDR1 SGHTA and CDR2 FQGTGA come from the germline V gene. Based on the CDR3 plus reference TRBV7-3 and TRBJ2-7, the full variable domain is GAGVSQTPSNKVTEKGKYVELRCDPISGHTALYWYRQSLGQGPEFLIYFQGTGAADDSGLPNDRFFAVRPEGSVSTLKIQRTERGDSAVYLCASSLNGGQGYEQYFGPGTRLTVT.

The chain has TRBV7-6 and TRBJ1-4, with D uncertain. V was pared by 3 bases and J by 4 bases, with 6 bases between. Germline assignment: CDR1 SGHVS and CDR2 FNYEAQ. The CDR3 is 13 residues long. The DNA of the CDR3 is TGTGCCAGCAGCTTCCGCGATAATGAAAAACTGTTTTTT. Protein sequence: CASSFRDNEKLFF. The entire variable domain, with the rest obtained from reference TRBV7-6 and TRBJ1-4, is as follows: GAGVSQSPRYKVTKRGQDVALRCDPISGHVSLYWYRQALGQGPEFLTYFNYEAQQDKSGLPNDRFSAERPEGSISTLTIQRTEQRDSAMYRCASSFRDNEKLFFGSGTQLSVL.

This chain connects TRBV19 to TRBJ2-5; TRBD1 agrees at 10 bases. Trimming cost V 6 bases and J 2 bases; bases outside gene matches: 6. The CDR3 runs to 15 residues. Germline V gives CDR1 LNHDA, CDR2 SQIVND (reference sequence). In nucleotides, the CDR3 is TGTGCCAGTAGCCGGACAGGGGGAATTCAAGAGACCCAGTACTTC. Translation gives CASSRTGGIQETQYF.

In its sample, this clone was seen a few times. The chain joins TRBV29-1 to TRBJ1-2; perhaps TRBD1 as D (5 bases). Trimming cost V 1 base and J 4 bases, with 16 bases left between them. The CDR3 sequence is 15 residues long. Germline V gene data show CDR1 as SQVTM and CDR2 as ANQGSEA. CDR3 in amino acids: CSVEGPVRQIYGYTF. The CDR3 DNA reads TGCAGCGTTGAAGGCCCCGTGAGACAGATCTATGGCTACACCTTC.

The chain joins TRBV5-1 to TRBJ1-2, with D possibly being TRBD1 (5 bases). V shed 0 bases and J shed 3 bases, with 12 bases lying between them. The CDR3 spans 15 residues. Germline values: CDR1 SGHRS, CDR2 YFSETQ. CDR3 in amino acids: CASSLGRGTDYGYTF. In nucleotides, the CDR3 is TGCGCCAGCAGCTTGGGGCGGGGGACGGACTATGGCTACACCTTC.

V gene TRBV24-1 combines with J gene TRBJ1-2; 11 bases align to TRBD1. Trimming at V came to 9 bases and at J to 4 bases, leaving 6 bases not matched to a gene. CDR1 is KGHDR and CDR2 is SFDVKD in the germline V gene. The CDR3 is 14 amino acids. The DNA of the CDR3 is TGTGCCACCTGGACAGGGGGCGCTAGCTATGGCTACACCTTC. Protein product: CATWTGGASYGYTF.

V and J are TRBV19 and TRBJ1-5, with D hard to call. This CDR3 is built from 15 residues. Germline CDR1 and CDR2: LNHDA and SQIVND (reference sequence). V was cut by 5 bases and J by 4 bases, with 15 bases left in between. CDR3 coding DNA: TGTGCCAGTAGTCTCCTTGGGAGGTTAAATCAGCCCCAGCATTTT. It translates to CASSLLGRLNQPQHF.